This TCR beta chain was captured in a study of Tregs in tolerant kidney transplant recipients. V was cut by 2 bases and J by 4 bases, with 11 bases left in between. CDR1 and CDR2 (germline): SGHTA, FQGNSA. CDR3 length: 14 amino acids. Comments on this clone: The antigen is not known.

Study-wide points: Expanding Tregs on activated donor B cells appeared to best identify donor-specific TCRbeta clones.

Generated by immunoSEQ multiplex PCR, the TCRdb table keeps only in-frame clones and is missing some. Among approximately 99,000 clones, around 87% were seen once, and the ten largest hold 0.34%. Sequences were derived from CD4+ T cells from blood, sampled before the transplant. This TCR derives from a human donor who received a combined kidney and bone marrow transplant. The rearrangement links TRBV7-2 to TRBJ1-1; D unresolved. CDR3 sequence: CASSLRVRFTEAFF. DNA of the CDR3: TGTGCCAGCAGCTTACGGGTTAGGTTCACTGAAGCTTTCTTT.